This T cell receptor beta chain is from a study of cytomegalovirus exposure and HLA in healthy donors. PCR primers comprised 60 Vbeta and 13 Jbeta primers. Here immunoSEQ multiplex PCR was the method, and the copy in TCRdb shows in-frame clones only, minus some. Of approximately 32,000 clones in the sample, 90% to 95% are singletons; the top ten hold roughly 2.5%. In the case of this clone: Its antigen is undetermined.

Whole-study results and caveats: Researchers reported in a later analysis that a missense DCLRE1C variant was tied to TCR beta V- and J-gene trimming. Association of roughly 18,000 TCR beta sequences with HLA alleles was found at 0.05 false discovery rate in a later analysis.

This CDR3 contains 17 residues. Trimming left V 0 bases short and J 0 bases short, with 13 bases between. The germline V gene has CDR1 SGDLS and CDR2 YYNGEE. Material for sequencing was PBMCs. The chain combines TRBV9 with TRBJ2-1; D is unresolved. This sequence was found in a woman in her late teens or twenties in good health and CMV-seronegative. CDR3 sequence reads: CASSVGPGAYSYNEQFF. CDR3 bases: TGTGCCAGCAGCGTAGGTCCAGGTGCCTACTCCTACAATGAGCAGTTCTTC.